Following are 26 T cell receptor beta chains from one sample sequenced in a study of T cells in Graves' hyperthyroidism and ophthalmopathy. Regions amplified from RNA transcripts were the TCR beta CDR3 regions. The HTBI primer set served for first-round RT-PCR of the TCR CDR3. TCRdb redid the calling of the multiplex PCR reads with MiXCR, one entry per CDR3 protein. Of 500,000 to 600,000 distinct CDR3 sequences in the sample, 35% to 55% are singletons; the top ten hold around 20%. Sequencing was done on a sample of peripheral blood or thyroid tissue (not recorded which). Every receptor here comes from an adult woman with Graves' disease, either hyperthyroidism or ophthalmopathy (not recorded which).

The chain is built from TRBV29-1 and TRBJ1-1; TRBD1 might be the D (6 bases). V lost 4 bases and J 5 bases, leaving 17 bases between the germline ends. The V gene's germline CDR1 is SQVTM and CDR2 ANQGSEA. CDR3 size: 14 residues. The CDR3 DNA sequence: TGCAGCGTTGCAGGGGTGGGCACGGCAACTGAAGCTTTCTTT. Translated, it gives CSVAGVGTATEAFF.

This clonotype has more than one count but fewer than ten. This chain joins TRBV29-1 and TRBJ2-5, with D uncertain. V dropped 6 bases and J dropped 5 bases, with 16 bases sitting between them. Germline V gives CDR1 SQVTM, CDR2 ANQGSEA. The CDR3 has 13 residues. CDR3 sequence reads: CSVIRAQPETQYF. The CDR3 DNA is TGCAGCGTCATCCGGGCCCAGCCGGAGACCCAGTACTTC.

This clonotype came up many times. V is TRBV2 and J is TRBJ2-2, with 8 bases identical to TRBD2. The CDR3 is made up of 16 amino acids. V trimming: 7 bases; J trimming: 5 bases; junction bases outside the gene matches: 12. Germline CDR1 is SNHLY and CDR2 is FYNNEI. The CDR3 sequence is CASIPPGGGRTGELFF. The DNA of the CDR3 is TGTGCCAGCATCCCCCCGGGGGGGGGGCGAACCGGGGAGCTGTTTTTT.

This clonotype was recorded many times. J is TRBJ1-1 and V is TRBV29-1, with D uncertain. The V gene's germline CDR1 is SQVTM and CDR2 ANQGSEA. V was pared by 2 bases and J by 4 bases, with 14 bases between. This CDR3 region has 14 residues. The CDR3 sequence is CSVERKISFTEAFF. The CDR3 DNA reads TGCAGCGTTGAAAGGAAGATCTCTTTCACTGAAGCTTTCTTT. Complete variable domain (other parts from reference TRBV29-1 and TRBJ1-1): SAVISQKPSRDICQRGTSLTIQCQVDSQVTMMFWYRQQPGQSLTLIATANQGSEATYESGFVIDKFPISRPNLTFSTLTVSNMSPEDSSIYLCSVERKISFTEAFFGQGTRLTVV.

This clonotype was found many times. The J gene is TRBJ1-6, the V gene TRBV7-9; D is ambiguous. There are 16 residues in the CDR3. Trimming pared 1 base from V and 5 bases from J, leaving 12 bases between. The germline CDR1 and CDR2 sequences are SEHNR and FQNEAQ (reference sequence). The CDR3 DNA follows: TGTGCCAGCAGCTTAGTTTCGTCGGAACATAATTCACCCCTCCACTTT. Protein: CASSLVSSEHNSPLHF.

The rearrangement joins TRBV6-5 to TRBJ1-1; a possible D gene is TRBD1 (5 bases). The germline V and J ends were trimmed by 7 bases and 7 bases, with 13 bases remaining between them. Looked up from germline, CDR1 is MNHEY and CDR2 is SVGAGI. The CDR3 sequence is 12 residues long. CDR3 DNA: TGTGCCAGCACCGTGCGGGGGAGTGAAGCTTTCTTT. It translates to CASTVRGSEAFF.

This clonotype was observed many times. V gene TRBV20-1 combines with J gene TRBJ2-7; 8 bases line up with TRBD1. This CDR3 comprises 14 residues. CDR1 DFQATT and CDR2 SNEGSKA come from the germline V gene (reference sequence). The ends lost 5 bases at V and 4 bases at J; junction bases unmatched: 10. The CDR3 loop reads CSALFRTGRYEQYF. The CDR3 DNA is TGCAGTGCTCTCTTCCGGACAGGGAGATACGAGCAGTACTTC.

This clonotype occurred many times. The CDR3 spells CASSLGVGQPQHF. In DNA form, the CDR3 reads TGCGCCAGCAGCTTGGGGGTAGGACAGCCCCAGCATTTT. The J gene is TRBJ1-5, the V gene TRBV5-1, with D unresolved. The ends were cut back, 0 bases at V and 7 bases at J, with 8 bases in the middle. The CDR3 loop spans 13 amino acids. Germline V CDR1 and CDR2: SGHRS, YFSETQ.

This clonotype was observed many times. The V gene is TRBV2, the J gene TRBJ1-1, with 8 bases matching TRBD1. The germline V gene has CDR1 SNHLY and CDR2 FYNNEI. The V and J ends lost 6 bases and 1 base, in that order; junction bases with no gene match: 16. The CDR3 runs to 18 residues. The CDR3 nucleotides are TGTGCCAGCAGACCTAACTTAGCAGGGACAGGACCGAACACTGAAGCTTTCTTT. Translated: CASRPNLAGTGPNTEAFF.

The genes are TRBV19 and TRBJ1-4; 9 nucleotides agree with TRBD1. V shed 3 bases, J shed 7 bases, and the junction held 9 bases outside the gene matches. The germline V gene has CDR1 LNHDA and CDR2 SQIVND (reference sequence). The CDR3 contains 16 residues. CDR3 DNA sequence: TGTGCCAGTAGTATCCCGGGACAGGGTTATACTGAAAAACTGTTTTTT. This sequence encodes CASSIPGQGYTEKLFF.

V and J are TRBV19 and TRBJ1-1; a weak D match, TRBD1 (5 bases). CDR3 length: 14 amino acids. In germline, CDR1 is LNHDA, CDR2 SQIVND (reference sequence). V was clipped by 5 bases and J by 8 bases, with 18 bases between them. CDR3 region: CASSRQSPGHEAFF. The CDR3, as DNA: TGTGCCAGTAGTCGGCAGTCCCCAGGGCACGAAGCTTTCTTT.

This clonotype was counted between two and nine times. The rearrangement joins TRBV28 to TRBJ1-3; D gene unclear. The CDR3 runs to 13 residues. CDR1 MDHEN and CDR2 SYDVKM come from the germline V gene. With 7 bases removed from V and 5 bases from J, the gap between germline ends came to 12 bases. The CDR3 spells CASTRPRRNTIYF. Written as DNA, the CDR3 is TGTGCCAGCACCAGGCCAAGGAGAAACACCATATATTTT. Full variable domain (missing parts from reference TRBV28 and TRBJ1-3): DVKVTQSSRYLVKRTGEKVFLECVQDMDHENMFWYRQDPGLGLRLIYFSYDVKMKEKGDIPEGYSVSREKKERFSLILESASTNQTSMYLCASTRPRRNTIYFGEGSWLTVV.

This clonotype showed up just a few times. Since a much larger clone is just one base distant, this may be a read error. The CDR3 DNA follows: TGCAGTGTCAGGATGGGATTTGGCTACACCTTC. Its translation is CSVRMGFGYTF. The rearrangement links TRBV20-1 to TRBJ1-2; D is undetermined. CDR1 and CDR2 from the germline V gene are DFQATT and SNEGSKA (reference sequence). The V end lost 7 bases, the J end lost 7 bases, and 13 bases lay between the germline ends. The CDR3 is made up of 11 amino acids.

This clonotype occurred many times. In DNA, the CDR3 is TGCGCCAGCAGCCAAAACGGAGGCGGAGAGACCCAGTACTTC. This translates into CASSQNGGGETQYF. The chain has TRBV4-1 and TRBJ2-5; tentatively, D is TRBD2 (5 bases). The length of the CDR3 is 14 residues. Germline V gene sequence: CDR1 MGHRA, CDR2 YSYEKL. The ends were cut back, 2 bases at V and 4 bases at J, with 11 bases in the middle.

The V and J genes are TRBV10-3 and TRBJ1-4; 9 nucleotides match TRBD1. Germline loops: CDR1 ENHRY, CDR2 SYGVKD. The CDR3 runs 13 residues. V was clipped by 8 bases and J by 7 bases; unmatched bases: 5. CDR3 residues: CAIGGQGVEKLFF. CDR3 DNA sequence: TGTGCCATCGGGGGACAGGGTGTTGAAAAACTGTTTTTT.

This clonotype has only one observation. The chain is built from TRBV7-9 and TRBJ2-7; D might be TRBD1 (6 bases). Trimming removed 5 bases at V and 2 bases at J, with 13 bases between. CDR3 length: 14 residues. Looked up from germline, CDR1 is SEHNR and CDR2 is FQNEAQ (reference sequence). The CDR3 DNA sequence: TGTGCCAGCAGCGGACCGGACAGTACCTACGAGCAGTACTTC. It translates to CASSGPDSTYEQYF.

This clonotype was counted at least ten times. The rearrangement joins TRBV10-3 to TRBJ1-2; the match to TRBD1 covers 7 bases. With 7 bases clipped from V and 5 bases from J, the junction kept 7 bases outside the gene matches. This CDR3 has 13 residues. Germline V lookup: CDR1 ENHRY, CDR2 SYGVKD. The CDR3 sequence is CAITEGQTYGYTF. The CDR3, as DNA: TGTGCCATCACCGAGGGACAGACGTATGGCTACACCTTC.

The V call is TRBV10-3, the J call TRBJ2-1; the match to TRBD2 covers 12 bases. The CDR3 length is 14 residues. V gave up 10 bases and J gave up 4 bases; unmatched junction bases: 5. Germline CDR1 reads ENHRY; CDR2 reads SYGVKD. In nucleotides, the CDR3 is TGTGCCACCGGACTAGCGGGACTATACAATGAGCAGTTCTTC. It is translated as CATGLAGLYNEQFF.

This chain connects TRBV15 to TRBJ2-5, with TRBD2 identical over 10 bases. The CDR3 contains 13 residues. V lost 8 bases and J lost 2; bases outside the gene matches: 2. Germline CDR1 reads LNHNV; CDR2 reads YYDKDF (reference sequence). The CDR3 nucleotides are TGTGCCACCGAACTAGCGGGACAAGAGACCCAGTACTTC. Residues: CATELAGQETQYF. The whole variable domain, filled in from reference TRBV15 and TRBJ2-5, reads DAMVIQNPRYQVTQFGKPVTLSCSQTLNHNVMYWYQQKSSQAPKLLFHYYDKDFNNEADTPDNFQSRRPNTSFCFLDIRSPGLGDTAMYLCATELAGQETQYFGPGTRLLVL.

The V gene is TRBV29-1, the J gene TRBJ1-5, with a possible D match to TRBD1 (6 bases). In germline, CDR1 is SQVTM, CDR2 ANQGSEA. Trimming stripped 4 bases from V and 11 bases from J, with 18 bases between. This CDR3 spans 13 amino acids. CDR3 coding DNA: TGCAGCGTTGTTGGCGGGGGGCAAGAGACCCAGCATTTT. Its protein product is CSVVGGGQETQHF.

V and J are TRBV11-1 and TRBJ1-1, with 7 bases that match TRBD1. J lost 1 base, V lost 2 bases, and 4 bases had no gene match. This CDR3 is 15 amino acids long. Germline V gene data show CDR1 as SGHAT and CDR2 as FQDESV (reference sequence). The CDR3 loop is CASSLRQGKNTEAFF. The CDR3 DNA reads as TGTGCCAGCAGCTTACGACAGGGTAAGAACACTGAAGCTTTCTTT.

This chain connects TRBV7-9 to TRBJ1-2; a possible D gene is TRBD1 (5 bases). The germline gives CDR1 SEHNR, CDR2 FQNEAQ (reference sequence). Deletions cut 5 bases from V and 3 bases from J, with 10 bases between. This CDR3 is 13 amino acids long. Here the CDR3 DNA reads TGTGCCAGCAGCGGGACTCCTGACTATGGCTACACCTTC. Protein sequence: CASSGTPDYGYTF. Based on the CDR3 plus reference TRBV7-9 and TRBJ1-2, the full variable domain is DTGVSQNPRHKITKRGQNVTFRCDPISEHNRLYWYRQTLGQGPEFLTYFQNEAQLEKSRLLSDRFSAERPKGSFSTLEIQRTEQGDSAMYLCASSGTPDYGYTFGSGTRLTVV.

This clonotype has ten or more counts. The chain links TRBV28 to TRBJ1-2; D remains ambiguous. Trimming took off 4 bases at V and 5 bases at J, with 20 bases between the two ends. CDR3 length: 16 residues. Germline assignment: CDR1 MDHEN and CDR2 SYDVKM. CDR3 DNA: TGTGCCAGCAGTTCCGACCCGGGCAGGCGCGCTTATGGCTACACCTTC. This sequence encodes CASSSDPGRRAYGYTF.

This clonotype was recorded many times. This chain links TRBV12-3 or TRBV12-4 with TRBJ2-7, with D unclear. V lost 5 bases and J 2 bases, leaving 4 bases between the germline ends. This CDR3 is 11 amino acids long. The CDR3 nucleotides read TGTGCCAGCAGTGTTACCTACGAGCAGTACTTC. Translating gives CASSVTYEQYF.

The rearrangement links TRBV10-3 to TRBJ2-6; 8 nucleotides match TRBD1. CDR3 length: 15 residues. The trim removed 6 bases at V and 2 bases at J, leaving 3 bases unmatched. Germline V CDR1 and CDR2: ENHRY, SYGVKD. The CDR3 spells CAISRTGTGANVLTF. The DNA for the CDR3 is TGTGCCATCAGCCGGACAGGGACTGGGGCCAACGTCCTGACTTTC.

In this sample, this clonotype turned up a few times. This chain connects TRBV14 to TRBJ1-4; no reliable D call. Trimming took 4 bases from V and 3 from J, leaving 12 bases between them. Germline values: CDR1 SGHDN, CDR2 FVKESK. The CDR3 spans 15 residues. Here the CDR3 reads CASSPRAGANEKLFF. Written as DNA, the CDR3 is TGTGCCAGCAGCCCCCGAGCTGGGGCTAATGAAAAACTGTTTTTT.